The 4 T cell receptor beta chains reported below all come from one sample, sequenced in a study of glioma-infiltrating T cells after dendritic cell vaccination. Time point specified: after dendritic cell vaccination, including at tumor progression/relapse. Clones were sequenced by immunoSEQ multiplex PCR, and TCRdb holds only the in-frame ones, with some missing. The table lists some 24,000 clones, under 90% of them singletons. The sample consisted of blood, taken after dendritic cell vaccination. The receptor set was obtained from a human donor with glioblastoma.

V and J are TRBV6-5 and TRBJ2-5; D remains unclear. V dropped 8 bases and J dropped 0 bases, with 10 bases sitting between them. The V gene's germline CDR1 is MNHEY and CDR2 SVGAGI. The CDR3 has 13 residues. CDR3 sequence reads: CASQNTDQETQYF. The CDR3 coding sequence is TGTGCCAGCCAAAATACAGACCAAGAGACCCAGTACTTC.

The chain uses TRBV5-5 and TRBJ1-1; 8 positions match TRBD1. The trim removed 4 bases at V and 2 bases at J, leaving 10 bases unmatched. The CDR3 covers 16 residues. The germline V gene encodes CDR1 SGHKS and CDR2 YYEKEE (reference sequence). The CDR3 nucleotides are TGTGCCAGCAGCCGGTTACAGGGGGGAGGCAACACTGAAGCTTTCTTT. Amino acids: CASSRLQGGGNTEAFF. Together with reference TRBV5-5 and TRBJ1-1, the CDR3 gives the full variable domain: DAGVTQSPTHLIKTRGQQVTLRCSPISGHKSVSWYQQVLGQGPQFIFQYYEKEERGRGNFPDRFSARQFPNYSSELNVNALLLGDSALYLCASSRLQGGGNTEAFFGQGTRLTVV.

Turning to this clone: One end of the junction fails to match germline, which may point to a read error. The chain joins TRBV6-1 to TRBJ2-7; 9 bases line up with TRBD1. CDR1 and CDR2 from the germline V gene are MNHNS and SASEGT. The CDR3 sequence is 14 residues long. For the CDR3, the DNA is TGTGCCAGCAGCGAAGAGGGACAGGGCTACGAGCAGTACTTC. This translates into CASSEEGQGYEQYF.

This chain links TRBV19 with TRBJ2-3; D is uncertain. The ends were cut back, 5 bases at V and 0 bases at J, with 12 bases in the middle. The CDR3 spans 15 residues. CDR1 is LNHDA and CDR2 is SQIVND in the germline V gene (reference sequence). Here the CDR3 reads CASSFEAYSTDTQYF. The DNA for the CDR3 is TGTGCCAGTAGTTTCGAGGCCTATAGCACAGATACGCAGTATTTT. The full variable domain, rest sourced from reference TRBV19 and TRBJ2-3, is DGGITQSPKYLFRKEGQNVTLSCEQNLNHDAMYWYRQDPGQGLRLIYYSQIVNDFQKGDIAEGYSVSREKKESFPLTVTSAQKNPTAFYLCASSFEAYSTDTQYFGPGTRLTVL.